A single sample is the source of the 26 T cell receptor beta chains below, sequenced in a study of T cells in Graves' hyperthyroidism and ophthalmopathy. TCR beta CDR3 regions were amplified from RNA. First-round RT-PCR targeting the TCR CDR3 was performed with the HTBI primer set. TCRdb re-called the multiplex PCR reads through MiXCR, storing one row per CDR3 protein. The top ten clones hold approximately 14% of a sample with under 450,000 distinct CDR3 sequences, 15% to 18% of them seen once. The sample taken for sequencing was blood. These receptor sequences come from a woman younger than 30 with Graves' hyperthyroidism.

This clonotype was counted ten times or more. The chain carries TRBV27 and TRBJ2-7; 8 nucleotides match TRBD2. From germline, CDR1 is MNHEY and CDR2 SMNVEV (reference sequence). The V segment lost 3 bases and the J segment 4 bases; nucleotides outside the gene matches: 2. The CDR3 loop spans 13 amino acids. CDR3 loop: CASSLGTRYEQYF. CDR3 bases: TGTGCCAGCAGTTTGGGGACTAGGTACGAGCAGTACTTC.

The V and J genes are TRBV7-2 and TRBJ1-5; the D gene is possibly TRBD1 (6 bases). Trimming removed 2 bases at V and 0 bases at J, with 23 bases between. The CDR3 sequence is 20 residues long. Germline-derived CDR1 and CDR2 are SGHTA and FQGNSA. The CDR3 protein is CASSLTPAGAGLHSNQPQHF. Here the CDR3 DNA reads TGTGCCAGCAGCTTAACCCCGGCGGGGGCAGGGTTACATAGCAATCAGCCCCAGCATTTT.

This clonotype was seen more than once but under ten times. The chain has TRBV7-9 and TRBJ2-1; D is uncertain. The CDR3 has 14 amino acids. Per germline, CDR1 SEHNR and CDR2 FQNEAQ (reference sequence). V was pared by 5 bases and J by 12 bases, with 20 bases between. The CDR3 region has the DNA TGTGCCAGCAGCCCCCTTTCGGTGCGTTCTGGGCAGTTCTTC. Encoded protein: CASSPLSVRSGQFF.

This chain links TRBV9 with TRBJ2-7; D uncertain. Germline V gene lookup returns CDR1 SGDLS and CDR2 YYNGEE. This CDR3 is built from 14 residues. Trimming pared 2 bases from V and 4 bases from J, leaving 13 bases between. DNA for the CDR3: TGTGCCAGCAGCGTCGACGAGGCGAGGTACGAGCAGTACTTC. Protein product: CASSVDEARYEQYF.

The sample holds many counts of this clonotype. This chain connects TRBV7-2 to TRBJ2-5; D gene uncertain. Trimming stripped 1 base from V and 1 base from J, with 13 bases between. The CDR3 totals 16 residues. CDR1 is SGHTA, CDR2 FQGNSA, per germline. CDR3 region: CASSLGGRPFQETQYF. CDR3 coding DNA: TGTGCCAGCAGCTTAGGAGGACGGCCCTTCCAAGAGACCCAGTACTTC.

This clonotype was detected ten times or more. The gene calls are TRBV6-6 and TRBJ2-1; 11 bases are shared with TRBD2. The CDR3 is made up of 16 amino acids. Germline V gene lookup returns CDR1 MNHNY and CDR2 SVGAGI (reference sequence). V gave up 2 bases and J gave up 5 bases; unmatched junction bases: 5. The CDR3 DNA reads TGTGCCAGCAGTTACAACCTAGCGGGAGGAAACAATGAGCAGTTCTTC. Translating gives CASSYNLAGGNNEQFF.

This clonotype occurred a few times. This chain joins TRBV28 and TRBJ1-4; TRBD1 matches at 7 bases. V shed 5 bases, J shed 11 bases, and the junction held 14 bases outside the gene matches. This CDR3 is 15 amino acids long. Germline loops: CDR1 MDHEN, CDR2 SYDVKM. The CDR3 DNA is TGTGCCAGCAGTCAAGGGGGGGCAGGGGGAGACAAACTGTTTTTT. Amino acid sequence: CASSQGGAGGDKLFF.

V usage is TRBV4-1 and J usage is TRBJ1-2; D unclear. CDR1 is MGHRA, CDR2 YSYEKL, per germline. CDR3 size: 14 residues. V lost 0 bases to trimming and J lost 8 bases, with 13 bases between them. The CDR3 protein is CASSQDIGGQGYTF. The CDR3 DNA sequence: TGCGCCAGCAGCCAAGATATTGGCGGCCAAGGCTACACCTTC.

About this clonotype itself: A single base separates this from a much larger clone, so it may be a read error. This sequence joins TRBV6-5 and TRBJ1-2, with a possible D match to TRBD1 (6 bases). The CDR3 runs to 14 residues. Looked up from germline, CDR1 is MNHEY and CDR2 is SVGAGI. The CDR3 reads CASSYRDKGYGCTF. For the CDR3, the DNA is TGTGCCAGCAGTTACCGGGACAAGGGCTATGGCTGCACCTTC.

Only a few counts were recorded for this clonotype. This chain links TRBV6-1 with TRBJ1-2; tentatively, D is TRBD1 (6 bases). V dropped 8 bases and J dropped 4 bases, with 23 bases sitting between them. CDR1 and CDR2 (germline): MNHNS, SASEGT. This CDR3 has 16 residues. The chain's CDR3 is CASSPEGGISGYGYTF. CDR3 DNA sequence: TGTGCCAGCTCCCCCGAAGGGGGAATATCTGGCTATGGCTACACCTTC.

This clonotype was recorded many times. V and J are TRBV7-8 and TRBJ2-7; 12 nucleotides line up with TRBD2. After removal of 1 base from V and 3 bases from J, the junction contained 7 bases not matched to a gene. The CDR3 loop spans 17 amino acids. Germline loops: CDR1 SGHVS, CDR2 FQNEAQ. CDR3 sequence reads: CASSLGETSGRDYEQYF. CDR3 DNA: TGTGCCAGCAGCTTAGGTGAGACTAGCGGGAGAGACTACGAGCAGTACTTC.

This clonotype has a handful of counts. The genes are TRBV2 and TRBJ1-5; D remains unclear. This CDR3 region has 12 residues. Between the trimmed V and J ends, which lost 10 bases and 5 bases, there was a span of 12 bases. From germline, CDR1 is SNHLY and CDR2 FYNNEI. The CDR3 loop reads CATGPIDQPQHF. The CDR3 nucleotides are TGTGCCACCGGACCTATTGATCAGCCCCAGCATTTT.

The DNA for the CDR3 is TGTGCCAGCAGGGACCGGACAGGGTCATTGTCACCCCTCCACTTT. Translated, it gives CASRDRTGSLSPLHF. The chain joins TRBV2 to TRBJ1-6; 8 bases align to TRBD1. V lost 6 bases and J lost 10; bases outside the gene matches: 11. This CDR3 comprises 15 residues. From germline, CDR1 is SNHLY and CDR2 FYNNEI. Combining the CDR3 with reference TRBV2 and TRBJ1-6 gives the whole variable domain EPEVTQTPSHQVTQMGQEVILRCVPISNHLYFYWYRQILGQKVEFLVSFYNNEISEKSEIFDDQFSVERPDGSNFTLKIRSTKLEDSAMYFCASRDRTGSLSPLHFGNGTRLTVT.

The table lists this clonotype with a few counts. The chain is built from TRBV6-1 and TRBJ2-3; maybe TRBD2 (7 bases). The CDR3 has 14 residues. Per the germline V gene, CDR1 is MNHNS and CDR2 is SASEGT. V lost 7 bases, J lost 4 bases, and 15 bases lay in between. The CDR3 loop is CASTPQGRADTQYF. In DNA form, the CDR3 reads TGTGCCAGCACGCCTCAGGGGAGGGCAGATACGCAGTATTTT.

This sequence joins TRBV9 and TRBJ1-3; perhaps TRBD1 as D (5 bases). The CDR3 length is 17 residues. Trimming removed 1 base at V and 0 bases at J, with 14 bases between. Germline assignment: CDR1 SGDLS and CDR2 YYNGEE. The CDR3 region is CASSVPRDASSGNTIYF. In DNA, the CDR3 is TGTGCCAGCAGCGTACCCCGGGACGCGAGCTCTGGAAACACCATATATTTT.

At least ten counts were recorded for this clonotype. J is TRBJ2-3 and V is TRBV3-1; no clear D. There are 15 residues in the CDR3. Germline values: CDR1 LGHDT, CDR2 YNNKEL (reference sequence). V lost 2 bases and J lost 6, with 15 bases in between. The CDR3 region is CASSQLGFSQDTQYF. CDR3 in DNA: TGTGCCAGCAGCCAATTGGGATTTTCGCAGGATACGCAGTATTTT.

In its sample, this clonotype was seen many times. V is TRBV11-2 and J is TRBJ1-6, with 12 positions matching TRBD1. V was pared by 5 bases and J by 14 bases, with 10 bases of the junction left unmatched. CDR1 and CDR2 from the germline V gene are SGHAT and FQNNGV. This CDR3 spans 15 amino acids. CDR3 sequence reads: CASSGTGGKGRTLHF. The CDR3 region has the DNA TGTGCCAGCAGCGGGACAGGGGGCAAAGGAAGAACCCTCCACTTT.

This clonotype came up a few times. The chain recombines TRBV20-1 with TRBJ2-1; D is uncertain. Trimming took off 3 bases at V and 0 bases at J, with 12 bases between the two ends. CDR1 is DFQATT and CDR2 is SNEGSKA in the germline V gene (reference sequence). This CDR3 region has 15 residues. The CDR3 sequence is CSASLAMSSYNEQFF. The DNA for the CDR3 is TGCAGTGCTAGTCTGGCAATGAGCTCCTACAATGAGCAGTTCTTC.

This clonotype was counted ten times or more. J is TRBJ2-5 and V is TRBV12-3 or TRBV12-4; D is uncertain. Trimming cost V 1 base and J 7 bases, with 16 bases left between them. The length of the CDR3 is 15 residues. CDR3 coding DNA: TGTGCCAGCAGTTTAGAGTTAACCGCCCCAGGGACCCAGTACTTC. This encodes CASSLELTAPGTQYF.

V gene TRBV24-1 combines with J gene TRBJ2-2; the match to TRBD1 covers 7 bases. Unmatched junction bases numbered 7, after V lost 4 bases and J lost 9 bases. This CDR3 spans 14 amino acids. CDR1 and CDR2 from the germline V gene are KGHDR and SFDVKD. CDR3 amino acids: CATSDPGQTRELFF. The CDR3 DNA reads as TGTGCCACCAGTGACCCGGGACAGACCAGGGAGCTGTTTTTT.

This clonotype has only a few counts. The chain recombines TRBV9 with TRBJ1-6, with 8 bases that match TRBD1. Germline V CDR1 and CDR2: SGDLS, YYNGEE. With V trimmed by 3 bases and J by 9 bases, 8 bases remained unmatched. The CDR3 length is 15 residues. CDR3 sequence: CASSADRAGGSPLHF. The CDR3, as DNA: TGTGCCAGCAGCGCGGACAGGGCCGGAGGTTCACCCCTCCACTTT.

This clonotype showed up many times. The CDR3 region has the DNA TGCGCCAGCAGCGACCCTCTAGCGCTGCCCTACGAGCAGTACTTC. It specifies CASSDPLALPYEQYF. The chain couples TRBV5-1 to TRBJ2-7; D might be TRBD2 (6 bases). The CDR3 is made up of 15 amino acids. Per the germline V gene, CDR1 is SGHRS and CDR2 is YFSETQ. Trimming cost V 4 bases and J 2 bases, with 16 bases left between them.

This clonotype was observed many times. This chain uses TRBV27 with TRBJ1-1; 9 bases map to TRBD1. Germline CDR1 and CDR2: MNHEY and SMNVEV (reference sequence). There are 14 residues in the CDR3. The J segment lost 6 bases and the V segment lost 6 bases, leaving 8 bases of the junction unmatched. CDR3 amino acids: CASRLQGALPEAFF. The CDR3 region has the DNA TGTGCCAGCAGGCTACAGGGGGCTCTTCCTGAAGCTTTCTTT.

There are many counts of this clonotype. V usage is TRBV20-1 and J usage is TRBJ1-4; a possible D gene is TRBD1 (5 bases). Germline V gene data show CDR1 as DFQATT and CDR2 as SNEGSKA (reference sequence). The CDR3 loop spans 14 amino acids. V shed 3 bases and J shed 5 bases, with 13 bases lying between them. CDR3 amino acids: CSASPGRINEKLFF. The DNA for the CDR3 is TGCAGTGCTAGCCCGGGACGGATAAATGAAAAACTGTTTTTT.

Many counts were recorded for this clonotype. The V gene is TRBV28, the J gene TRBJ2-1; D could derive from TRBD1 or TRBD2 (5 bases each). Germline values: CDR1 MDHEN, CDR2 SYDVKM. The CDR3 extends over 18 amino acids. Trimming pared 1 base from V and 1 base from J, leaving 17 bases between. Here the CDR3 reads CASSLFGLGPPSYNEQFF. The CDR3 DNA reads TGTGCCAGCAGTTTATTCGGACTGGGACCGCCTTCCTACAATGAGCAGTTCTTC.

This clonotype was recorded many times. V gene TRBV3-1 combines with J gene TRBJ2-1, with 8 bases aligning to TRBD2. The CDR3 contains 17 residues. Germline V gene sequence: CDR1 LGHDT, CDR2 YNNKEL (reference sequence). J lost 8 bases, V lost 0 bases, and 12 bases had no gene match. The CDR3 nucleotides read TGTGCCAGCAGCCAAGAGGGGGGTCGTCTAGCGGGCGATGAGCAGTTCTTC. Protein: CASSQEGGRLAGDEQFF.